Listed here is a single T cell receptor beta chain. Many counts were recorded for this clone. Its antigen is still unknown. The observed sequence ends 3 residues before the CDR3 terminus, with the missing tail filled in from the germline J gene. For sequencing input, CVID and control samples contributed equivalent amounts of genomic DNA. For every sample, a 60 bp segment covering the rearranged TCRbeta CDR3 region was amplified and then sequenced. TCRbeta amplification used the immunoSEQ assay, a bias-corrected multiplex PCR with high-throughput sequencing. From the authors' description of their analysis: Each unique nucleotide sequence was treated as a clone and annotated with V, D and J genes, copy number and frequency. Sequences were labeled productive if in frame, and non-productive if out of frame or containing stop codons. Clonality was calculated from Shannon's entropy as previously described. The predicted amino acid sequences of productive clones were used to derive the mean CDR3 Kyte-Doolittle hydropathy. Hierarchical clustering of scaled V gene usage was performed with the R hclust function using Manhattan distance and complete linkage. To assess clone sharing by CDR3 amino acid sequence, 12 repertoires per group were resampled over 100 rounds. The repertoires were searched for approximately 70 published EBV-specific TCRbeta sequences and 245 published CMV-specific TCRbeta sequences. A couple of CVID samples that yielded fewer than 10,000 sequences were excluded from the analysis, so approximately 40 CVID repertoires were retained. Imported from immuneACCESS, the table was reduced by TCRdb to in-frame sequences with V and J called. These copies leave out some clones; in studies compared against another copy, an unresolved V gene accounts for under half, and the cause of the remainder is not known. The V and J calls and the clone size are those of that table, but D and trimming were determined from the DNA. Here the sample lists about 37,000 clones, none seen once only. The top ten clones comprise approximately 3.2% of the sample.

Most of the CVID patients and most of the healthy controls were of Caucasian heritage. Heparinized peripheral whole blood samples of about 4.5 to 9 ml were collected from each donor. TCRbeta CDR3 repertoires were sequenced from genomic DNA of adults with common variable immune deficiency (CVID) and healthy adult controls. A total of some 22 healthy adult volunteers (around 12 female and about 10 male; age range roughly 20 to 66 years, mean age around 35) were included in the control group. To isolate peripheral blood mononuclear cells, diluted blood was subjected to density centrifugation over Hypaque 1077 or Ficoll-Paque. Genomic DNA was extracted from unsorted mononuclear cells by Qiagen column purification or by a centrifugation-based method. The sample originates from a study of T cell clonality in common variable immunodeficiency (dated by TCRdb to about 2015). The study at large found these results: Reportedly, TCRbeta sequences from CVID had fewer deletions and N-nucleotide insertions, and highly modified clones with 13 or more V deletions were absent from CVID. Healthy controls shared more TCRbeta clones with each other than CVID subjects shared among themselves (p < 0.0001). Patient heterogeneity within the CVID cohort put limits on correlating repertoire features with clinical complications. It was noted by the authors that sequencing of the repertoires of T cell subpopulations would be needed to clarify the cause of the increased clonality in CVID. Increased TCRbeta clonality was found in CVID subjects compared with healthy controls (t-test p = 0.018), with the increase being most characteristic of about a third of subjects. Even though DNA input was equal, the average per sample came to about 81,820 unique sequences for controls compared with around 32,000 for CVID samples.

From its cysteine to its phenylalanine, the CDR3 spans 18 amino acids. The DNA covers only part of the CDR3, 45 bases in frame from base 1. Trimming accounts for 4 bases at V and 2 bases at J, while the number of junction bases matched to no gene is 10. The germline V gene gives CDR1 as LGHNA and CDR2 as YNFKEQ. Sequencing used peripheral blood mononuclear cells. The TCR comes from a person between 18 and 69 years old in good health. In this chain, TRBV4-2 is recombined with TRBJ2-6; TRBD2 lines up with 8 middle nucleotides. The DNA read from the CDR3 is TGTGCCAGCAGCCTATCCGGGACTAGAGGAACTGGGGCCAACGTC. Its protein is CASSLSGTRGTGANV. The full CDR3 protein reads CASSLSGTRGTGANVLTF.